A single sample gave rise to the 5 T cell receptor beta chains below, sequenced in a study of blood T cell repertoires in COVID-19. The data were produced by immunoSEQ multiplex PCR, yet TCRdb's version contains in-frame clones alone and is incomplete. The table includes around 70,000 clones, around 90% detected once. Sequencing input: peripheral blood. These receptors originate from a woman of 80 years or more with active or convalescent COVID-19.

The CDR3 here is CASSVDEGQPQHF. The CDR3 region has the DNA TGTGCCAGCAGCGTAGACGAGGGTCAGCCCCAGCATTTT. The chain employs TRBV9 and TRBJ1-5; D not resolved. This CDR3 is built from 13 residues. The V end was cut by 0 bases, the J end by 6 bases, with 7 bases between. Per germline, CDR1 SGDLS and CDR2 YYNGEE.

V and J are TRBV4-3 and TRBJ2-7; 7 positions match TRBD2. This CDR3 has 14 residues. Germline V gene lookup returns CDR1 LGHNA and CDR2 YSLEER. The ends lost 5 bases at V and 2 bases at J; junction bases unmatched: 6. The CDR3 DNA follows: TGCGCCAGCAGCAGGGCTAGCGGCACCTACGAGCAGTACTTC. The encoded protein is CASSRASGTYEQYF.

This clone was counted once. The chain combines TRBV29-1 with TRBJ1-2; TRBD1 agrees at 7 bases. The CDR3 length is 12 residues. Trimming at V came to 7 bases and at J to 4 bases, leaving 6 bases not matched to a gene. Germline V lookup: CDR1 SQVTM, CDR2 ANQGSEA. The CDR3 protein is CSGGRQGYGYTF. In nucleotides, the CDR3 is TGCAGCGGGGGCCGACAGGGCTATGGCTACACCTTC.

The CDR3 spells CATSDPRTGTTNGYTF. CDR3 nucleotide sequence: TGTGCCACCAGTGACCCAAGGACCGGGACAACGAATGGCTACACCTTC. The chain is built from TRBV24-1 and TRBJ1-2; a possible D gene is TRBD1 (6 bases). The germline gives CDR1 KGHDR, CDR2 SFDVKD. The length of the CDR3 is 16 residues. V lost 4 bases and J lost 6, with 20 bases in between.

V is TRBV29-1 and J is TRBJ2-2; TRBD2 agrees at 8 bases. CDR3 length equals 14 residues. The germline gives CDR1 SQVTM, CDR2 ANQGSEA. Losses at the gene ends were 6 bases for V and 5 bases for J; bases not matched to a gene: 8. CDR3 bases: TGCAGCGTCCGTGATGGGACTAGAACCGGGGAGCTGTTTTTT. Amino acids: CSVRDGTRTGELFF.